Below, 18 T cell receptor beta chains from the same sample are listed, as sequenced in a study of tumor and adjacent non-tumor tissue in lung cancer. This sample's RNA came from whole unsorted tissue. The library came from three nested PCR rounds adapted from ARM-PCR protocols. From the multiplex PCR reads, TCRdb called clonotypes with MiXCR, one entry per CDR3 protein. The data contain some 200,000 distinct CDR3 sequences, around 70% of them singletons. The sequencing sample was made of lung tumor tissue. Every receptor here comes from a man aged 55 to 70 with non-small cell lung cancer.

Of note for this clonotype: A much larger clone differs from this one at a single base, so this may be a read error. This CDR3 is missing its conserved last phenylalanine or tryptophan, likely due to a read error. The CDR3, as DNA: TGCAGTGCACAGATCCGGGAGGGTTTCGGTGAAAAACTGTTTTGT. It encodes CSAQIREGFGEKLFC. The V gene is TRBV20-1, the J gene TRBJ1-4; D is unresolved. CDR1 and CDR2 (germline): DFQATT, SNEGSKA (reference sequence). Trimming removed 6 bases at V and 7 bases at J, with 21 bases between. The CDR3 totals 15 residues.

The chain carries TRBV6-6 and TRBJ2-2; D is perhaps TRBD1 (6 bases). Germline V lookup: CDR1 MNHNY, CDR2 SVGAGI (reference sequence). The CDR3 runs to 14 residues. The V gene lost 6 bases and the J gene lost 2 bases, with 10 bases spanning the gap. The CDR3 bases are TGTGCCAGCAGGACGGACAGTAACACCGGGGAGCTGTTTTTT. Its translation: CASRTDSNTGELFF.

With regard to this clonotype: It may be a read error: a sequence one base away is much more abundant. V is TRBV6-2 or TRBV6-3 and J is TRBJ1-1; D may be TRBD1 (6 bases). The CDR3 is 15 residues long. Per germline, CDR1 MNHEY and CDR2 SVGEGT. CDR3 in DNA: TGTGCCAGCAGTTCACGGTGGACAGCGAACACTGAAGTTTTCTTT. Translated: CASSSRWTANTEVFF.

This clonotype appeared a few times. This clone may be a read error of a much larger clone one base away. This chain uses TRBV11-3 with TRBJ2-1, with 8 positions matching TRBD1. The CDR3 covers 15 residues. The germline V gene has CDR1 SGHNT and CDR2 YENEEA. The CDR3 DNA reads TGTACCAGCAGCTTAGGGACAGGTGAAAGCGGTGAGCAGTTCTTC. Protein sequence: CTSSLGTGESGEQFF.

Notes on this clonotype: One end of the junction fails to match germline, which may point to a read error. V is TRBV6-1 and J is TRBJ2-7, with TRBD1 identical over 8 bases. CDR3 length equals 14 residues. Germline V gene lookup returns CDR1 MNHNS and CDR2 SASEGT. Here the CDR3 DNA reads TGTGTCAGCAGTCCCGGACAGGGCACCTACGAGCAGTACTTC. This translates into CVSSPGQGTYEQYF.

This clonotype has only a few counts. This could be a read error, since a much larger clone is one nucleotide away. This rearrangement joins TRBV11-3 to TRBJ2-7; 7 bases are shared with TRBD1. The CDR3 loop spans 15 amino acids. Looked up from germline, CDR1 is SGHNT and CDR2 is YENEEA. The V and J ends lost 5 bases and 4 bases, in that order; junction bases with no gene match: 11. CDR3 DNA: TGTGCCAGCAGCGCGGGCAACAGGGGTGAATACGAGCAGTACTTC. Translating it yields CASSAGNRGEYEQYF. Complete variable domain (other parts from reference TRBV11-3 and TRBJ2-7): EAGVVQSPRYKIIEKKQPVAFWCNPISGHNTLYWYLQNLGQGPELLIRYENEEAVDDSQLPKDRFSAERLKGVDSTLKIQPAELGDSAVYLCASSAGNRGEYEQYFGPGTRLTVT.

Comment on this clonotype: This clone may be a read error of a much larger clone one base away. The J gene is TRBJ2-7, the V gene TRBV20-1, with 8 bases lining up with TRBD1. Germline V gives CDR1 DFQATT, CDR2 SNEGSKA (reference sequence). This CDR3 comprises 14 residues. The junction had 14 bases not matched to a gene; V was cut back by 7 bases and J by 6 bases. The CDR3 coding sequence is TGCAGTGTAGACTCGACAGGGGCCTCTGGCGAGCAGTACTTC. It encodes CSVDSTGASGEQYF.

Remarks on this clonotype: A junction end diverges from the germline sequence, so it may reflect a read error. The chain links TRBV5-5 to TRBJ1-4, with TRBD1 identical over 11 bases. The CDR3 sequence is 16 residues long. Germline CDR1 reads SGHKS; CDR2 reads YYEKEE (reference sequence). The DNA of the CDR3 is TGTACCAGCAGCTTCGGGACAGGGGGAAGTAATGAAAAACTGTTTTTT. Amino acids: CTSSFGTGGSNEKLFF. Full variable domain (outside the CDR3, taken from reference TRBV5-5 and TRBJ1-4): DAGVTQSPTHLIKTRGQQVTLRCSPISGHKSVSWYQQVLGQGPQFIFQYYEKEERGRGNFPDRFSARQFPNYSSELNVNALLLGDSALYLCTSSFGTGGSNEKLFFGSGTQLSVL.

The V gene is TRBV20-1, the J gene TRBJ2-5; 8 nucleotides line up with TRBD1. V lost 8 bases and J lost 4; bases outside the gene matches: 12. The length of the CDR3 is 14 residues. Germline V gives CDR1 DFQATT, CDR2 SNEGSKA (reference sequence). The CDR3 sequence: CSTTQGAARETQYF. CDR3 DNA: TGCAGTACTACCCAGGGGGCGGCCAGAGAGACCCAGTACTTC.

This chain joins TRBV4-3 and TRBJ2-5, with D perhaps matching TRBD1 or TRBD2 (5 bases each). The CDR3 runs to 14 residues. V shed 1 base and J shed 10 bases, with 16 bases lying between them. The germline CDR1 and CDR2 sequences are LGHNA and YSLEER. The CDR3 sequence is CASSQVGPSGIQYF. In DNA form, the CDR3 reads TGCGCCAGCAGCCAAGTGGGACCCTCCGGGATCCAGTACTTC.

To note about this clonotype: Its ends do not fully match the called genes, so a read error is possible. This chain joins TRBV20-1 and TRBJ1-1, with D possibly being TRBD1 (5 bases). CDR3 size: 14 residues. The germline V gene encodes CDR1 DFQATT and CDR2 SNEGSKA (reference sequence). CDR3 sequence: CSASRAGPPGEAVF. The CDR3 DNA follows: TGCAGTGCTTCCAGGGCAGGGCCCCCGGGTGAAGCTGTCTTT.

This clonotype showed up just once. A much more abundant neighbour one base away suggests this may be a read error. This chain links TRBV6-1 with TRBJ1-6; D ambiguous. Trimming pared 10 bases from V and 5 bases from J, leaving 12 bases between. The length of the CDR3 is 13 residues. CDR1 is MNHNS, CDR2 SASEGT, per germline. CDR3 sequence (DNA): TGTGCCACCGAGACGGGTGATAATTCACCCCTCCACTTT. The encoded protein is CATETGDNSPLHF.

On this clonotype: The junction departs from germline at one end; a sequencing error may be responsible. The chain carries TRBV6-5 and TRBJ2-5, with a weak D call TRBD2 (6 bases). This CDR3 contains 21 residues. Germline V gene sequence: CDR1 MNHEY, CDR2 SVGAGI. CDR3 sequence: CASNYPLRSSGLLGDQETQYF. In DNA form, the CDR3 reads TGTGCCAGCAATTACCCCCTTCGAAGCAGCGGGCTACTAGGGGACCAAGAGACCCAGTACTTC.

Concerning this clonotype itself: Possible read error: a much larger clone is one base away. The CDR3 end shows no conserved phenylalanine or tryptophan, and so a read error is likely. CDR3 region: CSARVRGNYGYTI. The CDR3 DNA is TGCAGTGCTAGAGTCAGGGGGAACTATGGCTACACCATC. V is TRBV20-1 and J is TRBJ1-2; 7 bases agree with TRBD1. The J segment lost 2 bases and the V segment lost 1 base, leaving 1 base of the junction unmatched. Per the germline V gene, CDR1 is DFQATT and CDR2 is SNEGSKA (reference sequence). This CDR3 has 13 residues.

This sequence joins TRBV11-2 and TRBJ1-5; TRBD1 matches at 7 bases. This CDR3 comprises 15 residues. The germline CDR1 and CDR2 sequences are SGHAT and FQNNGV. The J segment lost 8 bases and the V segment lost 1 base, leaving 8 bases of the junction unmatched. The CDR3 sequence is CASSLGAGGLEPQHF. The DNA of the CDR3 is TGTGCCAGCAGCTTAGGGGCAGGGGGACTAGAGCCCCAGCATTTT.

V usage is TRBV5-5 and J usage is TRBJ1-2; D is undetermined. Germline CDR1 and CDR2: SGHKS and YYEKEE (reference sequence). V was shortened by 2 bases and J by 8 bases, with 13 bases between the two germline ends. The CDR3 length is 13 residues. As DNA, the CDR3 is TGTGCCAGCAGCTTACCAGGTCAGGAGGGCTACACCTTC. Amino acid sequence: CASSLPGQEGYTF.

Here the CDR3 reads CASMGPGYEQYF. CDR3 DNA sequence: TGTGCCAGCATGGGCCCGGGGTACGAGCAGTACTTC. The V and J genes are TRBV28 and TRBJ2-7; D is possibly TRBD2 (5 bases). The germline V gene encodes CDR1 MDHEN and CDR2 SYDVKM. Trimming pared 7 bases from V and 4 bases from J, leaving 11 bases between. This CDR3 spans 12 amino acids.

Turning to this clonotype: A single base separates this from a much larger clone, so it may be a read error. The chain uses TRBV6-2 or TRBV6-3 and TRBJ2-7, with TRBD2 matching 7 bases. Germline values: CDR1 MNHEY, CDR2 SVGEGT. The CDR3 length is 14 residues. This CDR3 reads CTSRTPGGSYEQYF. The CDR3 DNA sequence: TGTACCAGCAGAACACCGGGAGGCTCCTACGAGCAGTACTTC.